This T cell receptor beta chain was captured in a study of control samples from healthy donors and cancer patients. Germline V CDR1 and CDR2: WSHSY, SAAADI. V was clipped by 5 bases and J by 5 bases; unmatched bases: 16. CDR3 length: 17 residues. The protocol was immunoSEQ multiplex PCR, while the TCRdb copy is restricted to in-frame clones and leaves out a portion. The table shows about 140,000 clones, with less than 90% occurring only once. The TCR was taken from a woman aged 25 to 39 in good health. Sequenced input: blood. This rearrangement joins TRBV10-2 to TRBJ2-3; 7 positions agree with TRBD2. The CDR3 region is CASSLFLEGGPEDTQYF. The DNA of the CDR3 is TGCGCCAGCAGTCTTTTCCTAGAGGGAGGGCCTGAAGATACGCAGTATTTT.